Presented here are 12 T cell receptor beta chains from one specimen sequenced in a study of T cells in Graves' hyperthyroidism and ophthalmopathy. Amplification targeted TCR beta CDR3 regions from RNA transcripts. The HTBI set primed first-round TCR CDR3 RT-PCR. MiXCR, run by TCRdb on the multiplex PCR reads, gives a single entry per CDR3 protein. This sample has approximately 510,000 distinct CDR3 sequences, with around 20% found just once. Sequencing was carried out using blood. All receptors derive from a man younger than 35 with Graves' hyperthyroidism.

Ten or more counts support this clonotype. The rearrangement joins TRBV6-1 to TRBJ1-1; D is undetermined. This CDR3 has 14 amino acids. The germline V gene encodes CDR1 MNHNS and CDR2 SASEGT. The ends were cut back, 2 bases at V and 3 bases at J, with 10 bases in the middle. DNA for the CDR3: TGTGCCAGCAGTGAAATGGCGGGTTACACTGAAGCTTTCTTT. Translation gives CASSEMAGYTEAFF.

This clonotype came up once. The chain uses TRBV12-3 or TRBV12-4 and TRBJ2-7; D may be TRBD2 (6 bases). Trimming cost V 3 bases and J 3 bases, with 12 bases left between them. The CDR3 runs 14 residues. This CDR3 reads CASSFRDWRYEQYF. The CDR3 DNA sequence: TGTGCCAGCAGTTTCCGGGACTGGCGCTACGAGCAGTACTTC.

This clonotype has ten or more counts. The chain has TRBV15 and TRBJ2-7; tentative D call: TRBD1 (6 bases). CDR1 is LNHNV and CDR2 is YYDKDF in the germline V gene (reference sequence). V shed 3 bases and J shed 3 bases, with 9 bases lying between them. The CDR3 runs 13 residues. This CDR3 is CATSREGGYEQYF. The CDR3 DNA follows: TGTGCCACCAGCAGGGAAGGGGGCTACGAGCAGTACTTC.

This clonotype was seen repeatedly, ten times or more. The rearrangement joins TRBV11-2 to TRBJ2-7; D is undetermined. Trimming pared 5 bases from V and 3 bases from J, leaving 23 bases between. The CDR3 sequence is 17 residues long. Germline values: CDR1 SGHAT, CDR2 FQNNGV. The CDR3 DNA follows: TGTGCCAGCAGCAACTTAATCACCCCAGTGTCTTACTACGAGCAGTACTTC. It is translated as CASSNLITPVSYYEQYF.

This clonotype has at least ten counts. The chain is built from TRBV29-1 and TRBJ2-7, with TRBD1 matching over 9 bases. Germline CDR1 reads SQVTM; CDR2 reads ANQGSEA. Losses at the gene ends were 6 bases for V and 0 bases for J; bases not matched to a gene: 6. CDR3 size: 14 residues. CDR3 DNA sequence: TGCAGCGTCCGGGGGGACAGGGTCTCCTACGAGCAGTACTTC. It yields the protein CSVRGDRVSYEQYF.

The chain is built from TRBV19 and TRBJ2-3; no reliable D call. The CDR3 contains 14 residues. V lost 7 bases and J lost 6, with 17 bases in between. Germline V gene data show CDR1 as LNHDA and CDR2 as SQIVND (reference sequence). The CDR3 loop reads CASTKAVNTDTQYF. DNA for the CDR3: TGTGCCAGTACAAAGGCAGTGAACACGGATACGCAGTATTTT.

As concerns this clonotype: A read error is possible here, since a much larger clone lies one base away. The chain uses TRBV6-2 or TRBV6-3 and TRBJ2-5, with 10 bases matching TRBD2. There are 19 residues in the CDR3. Looked up from germline, CDR1 is MNHEY and CDR2 is SVGEGT. CDR3 in DNA: TGTGCCAGCAGCCCCCGGGTCGGGCTAGCGGGGGAATTACATGAGACCCGGTACTTC. It codes for CASSPRVGLAGELHETRYF.

This clonotype was seen many times. CDR3 in amino acids: CASRWDNKNTEAFF. DNA for the CDR3: TGTGCCAGCAGGTGGGACAATAAGAACACTGAAGCTTTCTTT. The chain combines TRBV6-2 or TRBV6-3 with TRBJ1-1, with D maybe TRBD1 (6 bases). Looked up from germline, CDR1 is MNHEY and CDR2 is SVGEGT. The V gene lost 6 bases and the J gene lost 1 base, with 12 bases spanning the gap. The CDR3 is made up of 14 amino acids.

This rearrangement joins TRBV6-1 to TRBJ1-1; D not certain. Between the trimmed V and J ends, which lost 3 bases and 8 bases, there was a span of 4 bases. Looked up from germline, CDR1 is MNHNS and CDR2 is SASEGT. This CDR3 comprises 10 residues. The CDR3 DNA is TGTGCCAGCAGTGAGGCGGAAGCTTTCTTT. Its translation: CASSEAEAFF.

This clonotype has just one count. The chain combines TRBV6-2 or TRBV6-3 with TRBJ1-5; 7 bases fit TRBD1. The CDR3 loop spans 15 amino acids. The J segment lost 1 base and the V segment lost 5 bases, leaving 5 bases of the junction unmatched. Germline CDR1 and CDR2: MNHEY and SVGEGT. DNA of the CDR3: TGTGCCAGCAGTCAGACAGGGTTGAGCAATCAGCCCCAGCATTTT. Residues: CASSQTGLSNQPQHF.

This clonotype occurred many times. With a much larger clone just one base away, this may be a read error. The chain joins TRBV28 to TRBJ2-5; 12 bases agree with TRBD2. CDR1 is MDHEN, CDR2 SYDVKM, per germline. The length of the CDR3 is 15 residues. CDR3 in amino acids: CASRASGGVQETKYF. CDR3 coding DNA: TGTGCCAGCAGGGCTAGCGGGGGGGTACAAGAGACCAAGTACTTC.

This clonotype turned up a few times. V gene TRBV6-2 or TRBV6-3 combines with J gene TRBJ2-7; perhaps TRBD2 as D (5 bases). V lost 2 bases to trimming and J lost 5 bases, with 13 bases between them. The germline V gene encodes CDR1 MNHEY and CDR2 SVGEGT. CDR3 length equals 14 residues. In DNA, the CDR3 is TGTGCCAGCAGTTACCGGACTGAGGCGGACGAGCAGTACTTC. This sequence encodes CASSYRTEADEQYF.